The entry below describes one T cell receptor beta chain. The data belong to a study of T cell changes during pregnancy in multiple sclerosis. With 2 bases clipped from V and 7 bases from J, the junction kept 9 bases outside the gene matches. Germline V gene sequence: CDR1 GTSNPN, CDR2 SVGIG (reference sequence). This CDR3 is 15 amino acids long. Clones were sequenced by immunoSEQ multiplex PCR, and TCRdb holds only the in-frame ones, with some missing. The sample carries about 44,000 clones, approximately 90% recorded once. This sequence originates from a female donor with multiple sclerosis, enrolled in a pregnancy study. The rearrangement links TRBV30 to TRBJ1-4; 8 bases are shared with TRBD1. The sample in question was CD4+ T cells from peripheral blood mononuclear cells, obtained after pregnancy. The CDR3 bases are TGTGCCTGGAGTCCAAAGGACAGGGCGGGTGAAAAACTGTTTTTT. Its translation is CAWSPKDRAGEKLFF.